This T cell receptor (beta chain) was recovered during a study of regulatory T cells in long-lasting Graves disease. Time point meaning: newly diagnosed GD, antithyroid drugs for less than 3 months. RNA isolated from PBMCs was used to make the TCR library. The germline gives CDR1 SGHDT, CDR2 YYEEEE. The ends lost 0 bases at V and 0 bases at J; junction bases unmatched: 5. This CDR3 has 17 residues. At least ten counts were recorded for this clonotype. The TCR beta library used iRepertoire HTBI primers with Arm-PCR amplification of CDR3. Each CDR3 protein gets one entry after TCRdb re-called the multiplex PCR reads with MiXCR. The profile shows approximately 400,000 distinct CDR3 sequences, about 12% of them singletons. These sequences were also reported in another study, on T cells in Graves' hyperthyroidism and ophthalmopathy.

Here the sequenced sample was peripheral blood mononuclear cells (PBMCs), taken at new diagnosis, from a patient treated with antithyroid drugs. This TCR came from a woman aged 18-29 years with Graves disease. The chain joins TRBV5-6 to TRBJ2-1; 8 positions match TRBD1. The CDR3 reads CASSLGQGFTSYNEQFF. CDR3 DNA: TGTGCCAGCAGCTTGGGACAGGGGTTCACCTCCTACAATGAGCAGTTCTTC.